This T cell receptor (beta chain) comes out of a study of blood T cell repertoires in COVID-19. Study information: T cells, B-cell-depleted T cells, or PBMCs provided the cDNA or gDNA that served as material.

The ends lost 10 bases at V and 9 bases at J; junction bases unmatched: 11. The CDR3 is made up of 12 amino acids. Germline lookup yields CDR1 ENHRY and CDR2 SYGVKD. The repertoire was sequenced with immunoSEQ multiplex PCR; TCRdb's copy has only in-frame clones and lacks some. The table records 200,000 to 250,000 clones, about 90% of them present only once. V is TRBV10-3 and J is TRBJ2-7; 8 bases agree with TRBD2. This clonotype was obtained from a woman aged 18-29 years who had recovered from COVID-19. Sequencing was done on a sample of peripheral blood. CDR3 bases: TGTGCCACCGGGGGGGGATCAGAGGTGCAGTACTTC. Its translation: CATGGGSEVQYF.